These T cell receptor beta chains were read from a single sample in a study of blood T cell repertoires in COVID-19. Measured with immunoSEQ multiplex PCR; TCRdb has only the in-frame clones, and not every one. The table lists 300,000 to 400,000 clones, around nine tenths of them singletons, with roughly 4.1% in the top ten. The specimen sequenced was peripheral blood. These receptors all stem from a woman aged 50 to 65 with active or convalescent COVID-19. Each CDR3 is given with its conserved first and last residue. D genes are given only for firm matches. Clone size, where shown, is once, few, many, or a class for clones that have expanded.

D gene: TRBD1; J gene: TRBJ2-2; clone size: -; V gene: TRBV9; CDR3 protein: CASSLRQGSNTGELFF; CDR3 DNA: TGTGCCAGCAGCCTCCGACAGGGTTCGAACACCGGGGAACTGTTTTTT
D gene: -; J gene: TRBJ1-3; clone size: -; V gene: TRBV14; CDR3 protein: CASSRTAAGNTIYF; CDR3 DNA: TGTGCCAGCAGCCGCACAGCTGCGGGAAACACCATATATTTT
D gene: -; J gene: TRBJ2-7; clone size: -; V gene: TRBV6-2/TRBV6-3; CDR3 protein: CASSYGARSYEQYF; CDR3 DNA: TGTGCCAGCAGTTACGGAGCGAGATCCTACGAGCAGTACTTC
D gene: -; J gene: TRBJ1-4; clone size: once; V gene: TRBV7-9; CDR3 protein: CASTPPEANEKLFF; CDR3 DNA: TGTGCCAGCACCCCCCCAGAGGCTAATGAAAAACTGTTTTTT
D gene: TRBD1; J gene: TRBJ1-2; clone size: -; V gene: TRBV4-2; CDR3 protein: CASSQDLPGTGGNYGYTF; CDR3 DNA: TGTGCCAGCAGCCAAGATCTGCCCGGGACAGGGGGGAACTATGGCTACACCTTC
D gene: -; J gene: TRBJ2-2; clone size: -; V gene: TRBV9; CDR3 protein: CASSPSGSDTGELFF; CDR3 DNA: TGTGCCAGCAGCCCCTCGGGGTCGGACACCGGGGAGCTGTTTTTT
D gene: -; J gene: TRBJ1-5; clone size: -; V gene: TRBV30; CDR3 protein: CAWSVGEGRYSNQPQHF; CDR3 DNA: TGTGCCTGGAGTGTAGGGGAAGGAAGGTATAGCAATCAGCCCCAGCATTTT
D gene: -; J gene: TRBJ2-5; clone size: -; V gene: TRBV5-4; CDR3 protein: CASSTREETQYF; CDR3 DNA: TGTGCCAGCAGCACCCGGGAAGAGACCCAGTACTTC
D gene: -; J gene: TRBJ2-6; clone size: -; V gene: TRBV30; CDR3 protein: CAWRGGSGANVLTF; CDR3 DNA: TGTGCCTGGAGGGGGGGCTCTGGGGCCAACGTCCTGACTTTC
D gene: -; J gene: TRBJ1-2; clone size: few; V gene: TRBV7-2; CDR3 protein: CASSLDSGKPNYGYTF; CDR3 DNA: TGTGCCAGCAGCTTAGATTCCGGGAAACCAAACTATGGCTACACCTTC
D gene: TRBD1; J gene: TRBJ2-1; clone size: -; V gene: TRBV5-4; CDR3 protein: CASSAGTGLYNEQFF; CDR3 DNA: TGTGCCAGCAGCGCAGGGACAGGCCTCTACAATGAGCAGTTCTTC
D gene: -; J gene: TRBJ1-1; clone size: -; V gene: TRBV7-2; CDR3 protein: CASSLSGLEAFF; CDR3 DNA: TGTGCCAGCAGCTTAAGCGGCCTTGAAGCTTTCTTT
D gene: TRBD1; J gene: TRBJ2-7; clone size: -; V gene: TRBV18; CDR3 protein: CASSRDRVSYEQYF; CDR3 DNA: TGTGCCAGCTCGCGGGACAGGGTATCCTACGAGCAGTACTTC
D gene: -; J gene: TRBJ1-1; clone size: -; V gene: TRBV18; CDR3 protein: CASSPPGTPEAFF; CDR3 DNA: TGTGCCAGCTCACCACCGGGCACCCCTGAAGCTTTCTTT
D gene: -; J gene: TRBJ1-1; clone size: -; V gene: TRBV7-2; CDR3 protein: CASSYRTENTEAFF; CDR3 DNA: TGTGCCAGCAGCTACAGGACAGAGAACACTGAAGCTTTCTTT
D gene: -; J gene: TRBJ1-2; clone size: -; V gene: TRBV5-1; CDR3 protein: CASSLDTGRYGYTF; CDR3 DNA: TGCGCCAGCAGCTTGGATACAGGGCGCTATGGCTACACCTTC
D gene: TRBD1; J gene: TRBJ2-2; clone size: -; V gene: TRBV28; CDR3 protein: CASSTQTGVNTGELFF; CDR3 DNA: TGTGCCAGCAGCACCCAGACAGGGGTGAACACCGGGGAGCTGTTTTTT
D gene: -; J gene: TRBJ2-7; clone size: -; V gene: TRBV30; CDR3 protein: CAWSLAQGYEQYF; CDR3 DNA: TGTGCCTGGAGTCTCGCACAGGGCTACGAGCAGTACTTC
D gene: -; J gene: TRBJ2-5; clone size: -; V gene: TRBV7-6; CDR3 protein: CASRSPMGGGETQYF; CDR3 DNA: TGTGCCAGCAGATCCCCTATGGGAGGAGGAGAGACCCAGTACTTC
D gene: -; J gene: TRBJ1-1; clone size: -; V gene: TRBV5-4; CDR3 protein: CASSFTGYTEAFF; CDR3 DNA: TGTGCCAGCAGCTTTACAGGGTACACTGAAGCTTTCTTT
D gene: -; J gene: TRBJ2-5; clone size: -; V gene: TRBV24-1; CDR3 protein: CATSEPGRAYQETQYF; CDR3 DNA: TGTGCCACCAGTGAGCCGGGCAGGGCGTACCAAGAGACCCAGTACTTC
D gene: -; J gene: TRBJ2-1; clone size: -; V gene: TRBV9; CDR3 protein: CASSVAGTLWDEQFF; CDR3 DNA: TGTGCCAGCAGCGTAGCGGGGACATTGTGGGATGAGCAGTTCTTC